This T cell receptor (beta chain) derives from a study of identical twins. Whole-study findings and limits: The degree of excess twin sharing was weaker in beta out-of-frame sequences.

All donors comprised healthy Caucasians. Concerning this clonotype: What it recognizes is unknown.

The germline V gene has CDR1 MDHEN and CDR2 SYDVKM. V was cut by 2 bases and J by 0 bases, with 23 bases left in between. The CDR3 length is 20 residues. Unique molecular identifiers were in the cDNA, with template-switch universal primer binding. TCRdb reprocessed the 5' RACE reads with MiXCR, giving one entry per CDR3 protein. The table has about 330,000 distinct CDR3 sequences, around 12% seen once; the top ten hold roughly 7.8%. These records were also assigned to another study, of yellow fever vaccine responses in identical twins. That paper adds: The authors reported partly convergent, partly personalized vaccine responses in identical twins.

Sample: CD8+ T cells sorted from blood. The rearrangement uses TRBV28 and TRBJ1-5, with a possible D match to TRBD1 (5 bases). This clonotype originated in a woman between 18 and 29 years old in good health. This chain's CDR3 is CASSLNRYRTSRYSNQPQHF. The CDR3 region has the DNA TGTGCCAGCAGTTTAAACCGTTACAGGACCTCCAGATATAGCAATCAGCCCCAGCATTTT.